The next 13 T cell receptor beta chains were all read from a single sample in a study of blood T cell repertoires in COVID-19. Measured with immunoSEQ multiplex PCR; TCRdb has only the in-frame clones, and not every one. This table has hundreds of thousands of clones, 92% appearing once. Sequenced: peripheral blood. Every receptor here comes from a man aged 60-69 years with COVID-19, enrolled during active disease.

V is TRBV19 and J is TRBJ2-7; 9 bases line up with TRBD2. The CDR3 sequence is 15 residues long. Germline V gene sequence: CDR1 LNHDA, CDR2 SQIVND (reference sequence). J gave up 3 bases and V 5 bases, and 8 bases lay outside the gene matches. The CDR3 protein is CASSYAGLAGYEQYF. CDR3 nucleotide sequence: TGTGCCAGTAGTTACGCGGGACTAGCTGGCTACGAGCAGTACTTC.

The chain joins TRBV7-9 to TRBJ1-1; D unclear. There are 14 residues in the CDR3. V was trimmed by 5 bases and J by 0 bases, leaving 10 bases between them. CDR1 is SEHNR and CDR2 is FQNEAQ in the germline V gene (reference sequence). DNA of the CDR3: TGTGCCAGCAGCCTCCAGGAAATGAACACTGAAGCTTTCTTT. Translation: CASSLQEMNTEAFF.

V gene TRBV18 combines with J gene TRBJ2-2; 8 positions match TRBD1. The CDR3 consists of 17 residues. The J segment lost 6 bases and the V segment lost 0 bases, leaving 9 bases of the junction unmatched. Germline V gene lookup returns CDR1 KGHSH and CDR2 LQKENI. CDR3 loop: CASSPPRETGVSGELFF. The CDR3 DNA follows: TGTGCCAGCTCACCACCGCGAGAGACAGGGGTTTCCGGGGAGCTGTTTTTT.

The chain uses TRBV29-1 and TRBJ1-4; D remains unclear. The V gene lost 0 bases and the J gene lost 0 bases, with 14 bases spanning the gap. The CDR3 consists of 17 residues. Germline V CDR1 and CDR2: SQVTM, ANQGSEA. The CDR3: CSVEDPDPGTTNEKLFF. CDR3 nucleotides: TGCAGCGTTGAAGATCCAGACCCAGGCACAACTAATGAAAAACTGTTTTTT.

The rearrangement uses TRBV9 and TRBJ2-3, with 14 bases matching TRBD2. Losses at the gene ends were 4 bases for V and 2 bases for J; bases not matched to a gene: 9. Germline V gene lookup returns CDR1 SGDLS and CDR2 YYNGEE. The CDR3 has 18 amino acids. CDR3 loop: CASSPGLAGGDDTDTQYF. The CDR3 coding sequence is TGTGCCAGCAGCCCCGGACTAGCGGGAGGAGACGACACAGATACGCAGTATTTT.

This clone was detected once. The chain has TRBV9 and TRBJ1-5; no definite D call. V dropped 0 bases and J dropped 7 bases, with 14 bases sitting between them. The length of the CDR3 is 15 residues. Germline V gene sequence: CDR1 SGDLS, CDR2 YYNGEE. This chain's CDR3 is CASSVDPGFTQPQHF. The CDR3 region has the DNA TGTGCCAGCAGCGTAGACCCGGGATTTACACAGCCCCAGCATTTT.

The rearrangement uses TRBV7-2 and TRBJ2-7; 8 bases agree with TRBD2. Germline-derived CDR1 and CDR2 are SGHTA and FQGNSA. With 0 bases clipped from V and 1 base from J, the junction kept 5 bases outside the gene matches. The CDR3 sequence is 16 residues long. The CDR3 loop reads CASSLAASGLSYEQYF. The CDR3 nucleotides read TGTGCCAGCAGCTTAGCGGCTAGCGGGCTTTCCTACGAGCAGTACTTC. Full variable domain (remainder filled in from reference TRBV7-2 and TRBJ2-7): GAGVSQSPSNKVTEKGKDVELRCDPISGHTALYWYRQSLGQGLEFLIYFQGNSAPDKSGLPSDRFSAERTGGSVSTLTIQRTQQEDSAVYLCASSLAASGLSYEQYFGPGTRLTVT.

The chain recombines TRBV3-1 (or the pseudogene TRBV3-2) with TRBJ2-7; possibly TRBD1 for D (6 bases). V was clipped by 4 bases and J by 0 bases, with 10 bases between them. CDR1 and CDR2 (germline): LGHDT, YNNKEL (reference sequence). This CDR3 is 14 amino acids long. The chain's CDR3 is CASSRQDSSYEQYF. The CDR3 DNA is TGTGCCAGCAGCCGCCAGGACAGCTCCTACGAGCAGTACTTC.

V usage is TRBV7-3 and J usage is TRBJ2-3; TRBD2 is a possible D gene (6 bases). The CDR3 has 14 residues. From germline, CDR1 is SGHTA and CDR2 FQGTGA. Trimming left V 2 bases short and J 5 bases short, with 11 bases between. CDR3 sequence (DNA): TGTGCCAGCAGCTTAGGGACTGGAGGAGATACGCAGTATTTT. Residues: CASSLGTGGDTQYF.

In the case of this clone: The sample carries other DNA sequences with the same CDR3. V is TRBV12-3 or TRBV12-4 and J is TRBJ1-5; 9 nucleotides agree with TRBD1. V gave up 6 bases and J gave up 6 bases; unmatched junction bases: 3. The CDR3 is made up of 13 amino acids. The CDR3 DNA is TGTGCCAGCAGGGGGACAGGGAGTCAGCCCCAGCATTTT. Encoded protein: CASRGTGSQPQHF.

The chain uses TRBV11-1 and TRBJ2-2; tentatively, D is TRBD1 (6 bases). This CDR3 has 15 amino acids. Between the trimmed V and J ends, which lost 1 base and 2 bases, there was a span of 8 bases. Germline loops: CDR1 SGHAT, CDR2 FQDESV (reference sequence). The CDR3 DNA follows: TGTGCCAGCAGCTTAGAAGGGGGTAACACCGGGGAGCTGTTTTTT. The encoded protein is CASSLEGGNTGELFF.

The chain uses TRBV7-2 and TRBJ2-4; tentative D call: TRBD1 (6 bases). This CDR3 comprises 17 residues. Germline assignment: CDR1 SGHTA and CDR2 FQGNSA. The V end was cut by 1 base, the J end by 0 bases, with 13 bases between. CDR3 bases: TGTGCCAGCAGCTTAGGTTGGGACAAGCTAGCCAAAAACATTCAGTACTTC. This sequence encodes CASSLGWDKLAKNIQYF. Using reference TRBV7-2 and TRBJ2-4 for the parts outside the CDR3, the full variable domain is GAGVSQSPSNKVTEKGKDVELRCDPISGHTALYWYRQSLGQGLEFLIYFQGNSAPDKSGLPSDRFSAERTGGSVSTLTIQRTQQEDSAVYLCASSLGWDKLAKNIQYFGAGTRLSVL.

The chain has TRBV6-5 and TRBJ2-7, with a weak D call TRBD1 (5 bases). Trimming left V 10 bases short and J 3 bases short, with 16 bases between. The germline CDR1 and CDR2 sequences are MNHEY and SVGAGI. This CDR3 contains 13 residues. The CDR3 DNA reads as TGTGCCACCCAGGGTTACCTAGGCTACGAGCAGTACTTC. Translating it yields CATQGYLGYEQYF.